Following are 25 T cell receptor beta chains from one sample sequenced in a study of OX40 agonist ivuxolimab in advanced cancers. Some clones are missing from TCRdb's copy, which holds only in-frame ones; the method was immunoSEQ multiplex PCR. Of roughly 100,000 clones in the sample, about 85% were seen once. This specimen consisted of CD4+ or CD8+ T cells sorted from blood, obtained in a trial of the OX40 agonist ivuxolimab. Source of these receptors: an adult with an advanced solid tumor such as melanoma, head and neck, liver or kidney cancer.

This clone was observed a few times. The V call is TRBV4-3, the J call TRBJ1-3; D remains ambiguous. Germline CDR1 reads LGHNA; CDR2 reads YSLEER. The CDR3 runs to 13 residues. CDR3 nucleotides: TGCGCAGCTGGGAATGGGGTTGGAAACACCATATATTTT. It translates to CAAGNGVGNTIYF.

The V gene is TRBV19, the J gene TRBJ2-3, with D tentatively TRBD2 (5 bases). The length of the CDR3 is 15 residues. Trimming removed 7 bases at V and 2 bases at J, with 16 bases between. Germline assignment: CDR1 LNHDA and CDR2 SQIVND (reference sequence). CDR3 nucleotides: TGTGCCAGTACCATGAATGGACTTTACACAGATACGCAGTATTTT. Translation gives CASTMNGLYTDTQYF.

This sequence joins TRBV27 and TRBJ2-7; D gene unclear. Germline V gene sequence: CDR1 MNHEY, CDR2 SMNVEV (reference sequence). The CDR3 is 13 amino acids. V lost 4 bases to trimming and J lost 3 bases, with 10 bases between them. CDR3 in DNA: TGTGCCAGCAGTTCGTCCAGCGACTACGAGCAGTACTTC. It is translated as CASSSSSDYEQYF.

This clone was counted a few times. The rearrangement links TRBV6-1 to TRBJ2-1; no definite D call. The CDR3 extends over 14 amino acids. Looked up from germline, CDR1 is MNHNS and CDR2 is SASEGT. Trimming pared 3 bases from V and 8 bases from J, leaving 14 bases between. CDR3 nucleotides: TGTGCCAGCAGTGAGTGGGTTAATCGCGATGAGCAGTTCTTC. Translated: CASSEWVNRDEQFF.

The V call is TRBV29-1, the J call TRBJ2-2; D possibly corresponds to TRBD1 (5 bases). The CDR3 is made up of 13 amino acids. Trimming removed 4 bases at V and 6 bases at J, with 12 bases between. The germline V gene has CDR1 SQVTM and CDR2 ANQGSEA. The CDR3 protein is CSVGFKGPGELFF. The DNA for the CDR3 is TGCAGCGTTGGGTTCAAGGGGCCCGGGGAGCTGTTTTTT.

The chain carries TRBV6-6 and TRBJ2-7, with TRBD2 identical over 7 bases. J was trimmed by 4 bases and V by 4 bases; bases with no gene match: 4. The CDR3 has 13 amino acids. Germline V gene sequence: CDR1 MNHNY, CDR2 SVGAGI (reference sequence). The CDR3 DNA reads TGTGCCAGCAGTTTAGCGGGCACGTACGAGCAGTACTTC. This encodes CASSLAGTYEQYF.

The chain combines TRBV11-2 with TRBJ2-7; D is possibly TRBD1 (5 bases). CDR3 length: 14 amino acids. Trimming stripped 6 bases from V and 2 bases from J, with 14 bases between. Germline CDR1 SGHAT, CDR2 FQNNGV. Here the CDR3 reads CASSLGAGTYEQYF. The CDR3 DNA sequence: TGTGCCAGCAGTCTAGGGGCAGGAACCTACGAGCAGTACTTC.

V is TRBV7-2 and J is TRBJ2-3; TRBD2 matches 12 bases. CDR1 is SGHTA and CDR2 is FQGNSA in the germline V gene. With V trimmed by 2 bases and J by 6 bases, 3 bases remained unmatched. The CDR3 has 15 amino acids. CDR3 bases: TGTGCCAGCAGCTTATATACTAGCGGGGGGGATACGCAGTATTTT. Protein sequence: CASSLYTSGGDTQYF.

Notes on this clone: The sample carries other DNA sequences with the same CDR3. The V call is TRBV19, the J call TRBJ1-1; D gene ambiguous. This CDR3 comprises 13 residues. The germline V gene encodes CDR1 LNHDA and CDR2 SQIVND (reference sequence). V lost 5 bases, J lost 0 bases, and 7 bases lay in between. The CDR3, as DNA: TGTGCCAGTAGTTACACCTTGAACACTGAAGCTTTCTTT. This codes for CASSYTLNTEAFF.

The count of this clone is one. The rearrangement links TRBV28 to TRBJ2-1; 11 nucleotides align to TRBD2. Trimming cost V 5 bases and J 6 bases; bases outside gene matches: 9. This CDR3 has 16 residues. Germline V gene sequence: CDR1 MDHEN, CDR2 SYDVKM. CDR3 protein: CASSPSTSGSGNEQFF. The CDR3 DNA sequence: TGTGCCAGCAGTCCCTCCACTAGCGGGAGCGGCAATGAGCAGTTCTTC.

This sequence joins TRBV19 and TRBJ2-3, with D perhaps given as TRBD1 or TRBD2 (7 bases each). There are 16 residues in the CDR3. Germline V gene lookup returns CDR1 LNHDA and CDR2 SQIVND (reference sequence). This CDR3 is CAVGGGSPSYADTQYF. DNA of the CDR3: TGTGCGGTAGGGGGCGGGAGCCCCTCTTATGCAGATACGCAGTATTTT. The variable domain in full, completed from reference TRBV19 and TRBJ2-3, reads DGGITQSPKYLFRKEGQNVTLSCEQNLNHDAMYWYRQDPGQGLRLIYYSQIVNDFQKGDIAEGYSVSREKKESFPLTVTSAQKNPTAFYLCAVGGGSPSYADTQYFGPGTRLTVL.

V gene TRBV18 combines with J gene TRBJ2-3; D is unclear. The CDR3 is 17 residues long. The germline V and J ends were trimmed by 3 bases and 2 bases, with 18 bases remaining between them. The germline CDR1 and CDR2 sequences are KGHSH and LQKENI. The CDR3 DNA sequence: TGTGCCAGCTCACCCAGTTTCGTCGGGCTAGACACAGATACGCAGTATTTT. Encoded protein: CASSPSFVGLDTDTQYF.

A remark on this clone: Other DNA variants within this sample encode the same CDR3. The rearrangement joins TRBV5-1 to TRBJ2-3; D is ambiguous. V was clipped by 0 bases and J by 3 bases, with 8 bases between them. This CDR3 spans 14 amino acids. Per germline, CDR1 SGHRS and CDR2 YFSETQ. The chain's CDR3 is CASSLVPGTDTQYF. Here the CDR3 DNA reads TGCGCCAGCAGCTTGGTTCCCGGGACAGATACGCAGTATTTT.

This clone was observed once. The chain joins TRBV28 to TRBJ2-1; 9 nucleotides match TRBD1. Looked up from germline, CDR1 is MDHEN and CDR2 is SYDVKM. The CDR3 totals 14 residues. V gave up 8 bases and J gave up 5 bases; unmatched junction bases: 7. CDR3 loop: CASGDRDRDNEQFF. The CDR3 DNA reads as TGTGCCAGCGGTGACCGGGACAGGGACAATGAGCAGTTCTTC.

This chain links TRBV28 with TRBJ1-5; D ambiguous. The germline V gene has CDR1 MDHEN and CDR2 SYDVKM. This CDR3 has 14 amino acids. V lost 4 bases and J lost 7, with 14 bases in between. This chain's CDR3 is CASSSLWVGQPQHF. The CDR3 nucleotides are TGTGCCAGCAGTTCCCTATGGGTTGGCCAGCCCCAGCATTTT.

This chain uses TRBV30 with TRBJ1-1; D uncertain. V was pared by 3 bases and J by 0 bases, with 5 bases between. There are 12 residues in the CDR3. Germline V gives CDR1 GTSNPN, CDR2 SVGIG (reference sequence). The CDR3 bases are TGTGCCTGGAGCGGGATGAACACTGAAGCTTTCTTT. This encodes CAWSGMNTEAFF.

The chain joins TRBV5-4 to TRBJ2-5, with D maybe TRBD2 (5 bases). This CDR3 has 15 amino acids. In germline, CDR1 is SGHNT, CDR2 YYREEE (reference sequence). Deletions cut 0 bases from V and 7 bases from J, with 16 bases between. This chain's CDR3 is CASSLDGLGEGTQYF. For the CDR3, the DNA is TGTGCCAGCAGCTTGGACGGCCTCGGGGAAGGGACCCAGTACTTC. Combining the CDR3 with reference TRBV5-4 and TRBJ2-5 gives the whole variable domain ETGVTQSPTHLIKTRGQQVTLRCSSQSGHNTVSWYQQALGQGPQFIFQYYREEENGRGNFPPRFSGLQFPNYSSELNVNALELDDSALYLCASSLDGLGEGTQYFGPGTRLLVL.

The chain is built from TRBV6-6 and TRBJ2-3; TRBD2 agrees at 10 bases. After removal of 6 bases from V and 3 bases from J, the junction contained 6 bases not matched to a gene. This CDR3 contains 15 residues. In germline, CDR1 is MNHNY, CDR2 SVGAGI (reference sequence). CDR3 sequence: CASSLAGVGTDTQYF. The CDR3 DNA reads TGTGCCAGCAGCCTAGCGGGAGTAGGGACAGATACGCAGTATTTT.

CDR3 sequence (DNA): TGCGCCAGCAGCCCTACGACAGTGGGGGAGCAGTACTTC. Translated: CASSPTTVGEQYF. This chain uses TRBV4-1 with TRBJ2-5; either TRBD1 or TRBD2 may supply D (5 bases each). The CDR3 is 13 amino acids. V was shortened by 4 bases and J by 11 bases, with 17 bases between the two germline ends. Germline-derived CDR1 and CDR2 are MGHRA and YSYEKL.

A remark on this clone: Distinct nucleotide sequences in the sample also encode this CDR3. The chain employs TRBV2 and TRBJ2-5, with 12 bases fitting TRBD1. This CDR3 spans 14 amino acids. In germline, CDR1 is SNHLY, CDR2 FYNNEI. V lost 8 bases to trimming and J lost 4 bases; unmatched junction nucleotides: 5. The CDR3 reads CASSRDRGRETQYF. DNA of the CDR3: TGTGCCAGCTCGAGGGACAGGGGGCGAGAGACCCAGTACTTC.

The chain links TRBV6-5 to TRBJ2-1, with a possible D match to TRBD2 (5 bases). Germline V CDR1 and CDR2: MNHEY, SVGAGI. V was trimmed by 2 bases and J by 3 bases, leaving 11 bases between them. There are 15 residues in the CDR3. CDR3 nucleotide sequence: TGTGCCAGCAGTTACCGAGAGAGCGGCTACAATGAGCAGTTCTTC. Its translation: CASSYRESGYNEQFF.

This clone was detected once. The V and J genes are TRBV9 and TRBJ2-7, with 9 bases lining up with TRBD2. V was pared by 5 bases and J by 4 bases, with 7 bases of the junction left unmatched. Germline V CDR1 and CDR2: SGDLS, YYNGEE. The CDR3 is 14 amino acids. The CDR3, as DNA: TGTGCCAGCAGTGCCGGGACTAGCTCGTACGAGCAGTACTTC. This translates into CASSAGTSSYEQYF.

This clone appeared once. The genes are TRBV9 and TRBJ2-5; possible D gene TRBD1, 6 bases. The CDR3 sequence is 14 residues long. The V and J ends lost 3 bases and 1 base respectively, with 10 bases between them. CDR1 and CDR2 from the germline V gene are SGDLS and YYNGEE. The CDR3 bases are TGTGCCAGCAGCGCAGGACAGAGCCAAGAGACCCAGTACTTC. This sequence encodes CASSAGQSQETQYF.

The rearrangement links TRBV5-1 to TRBJ2-3; 8 positions match TRBD1. Trimming took 2 bases from V and 0 from J; bases not matched to a gene: 5. Looked up from germline, CDR1 is SGHRS and CDR2 is YFSETQ. The CDR3 length is 16 residues. CDR3 sequence (DNA): TGCGCCAGCAGCTTCGCCAGGGGGCTAAGCACAGATACGCAGTATTTT. As protein: CASSFARGLSTDTQYF.

This clone was detected only once. The CDR3 reads CASIEGLAGNTGELFF. The CDR3 region has the DNA TGTGCCAGCATAGAGGGACTAGCGGGAAACACCGGGGAGCTGTTTTTT. V and J are TRBV2 and TRBJ2-2, with TRBD2 identical over 13 bases. The CDR3 has 16 amino acids. Trimming removed 7 bases from V and 2 bases from J; junction bases left unmatched: 4. Per germline, CDR1 SNHLY and CDR2 FYNNEI.